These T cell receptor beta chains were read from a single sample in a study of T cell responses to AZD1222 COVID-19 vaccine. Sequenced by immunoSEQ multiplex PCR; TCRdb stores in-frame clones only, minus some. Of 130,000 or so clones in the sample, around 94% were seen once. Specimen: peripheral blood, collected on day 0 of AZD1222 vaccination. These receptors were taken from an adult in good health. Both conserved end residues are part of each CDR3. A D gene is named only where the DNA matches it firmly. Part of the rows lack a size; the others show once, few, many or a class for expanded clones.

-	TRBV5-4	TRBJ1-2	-	TGTGCCAGCCGTGGATTTTTGGGCTACACCTTC	CASRGFLGYTF
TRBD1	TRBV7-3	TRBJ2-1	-	TGTGCCAGCAGCTCCAACGGACAGGGGACCGGGTCGAGGAACAATGAGCAGTTCTTC	CASSSNGQGTGSRNNEQFF
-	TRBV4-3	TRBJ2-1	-	TGCGCCAGCAGCCAAGTTACTGGGGGGCGGGAGCAGTTCTTC	CASSQVTGGREQFF
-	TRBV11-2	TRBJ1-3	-	TGTGCCAGCAGCTTAGATCATTGGAGATCTGGAAACACCATATATTTT	CASSLDHWRSGNTIYF
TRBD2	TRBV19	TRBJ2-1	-	TGTGCCAGTACCCCCTTAGCGGGAGGGTCCTACAATGAGCAGTTCTTC	CASTPLAGGSYNEQFF
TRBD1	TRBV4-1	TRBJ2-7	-	TGCGCCAGCACCCGAGTAGGGGGCTCAGGCGAGCAGTACTTC	CASTRVGGSGEQYF
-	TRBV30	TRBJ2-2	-	TGTGCCTGGAGTGACTATAGCGGCACCGGGGAGCTGTTTTTT	CAWSDYSGTGELFF
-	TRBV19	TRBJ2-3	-	TGTGCCAGTAGTATAGGAGCGGGCCCGACAGATACGCAGTATTTT	CASSIGAGPTDTQYF
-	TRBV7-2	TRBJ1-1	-	TGTGCCAGCAGATTTAAAAGGGGGGGCTACATGAACACTGAAGCTTTCTTT	CASRFKRGGYMNTEAFF
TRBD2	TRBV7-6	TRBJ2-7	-	TGTGCCAGCAGCTTAGGGACTAGCGGGAGGGCCATCCCCTACGAGCAGTACTTC	CASSLGTSGRAIPYEQYF
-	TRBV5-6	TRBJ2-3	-	TGTGCCAGCAGCTTCCGGACTTACAGCACAGATACGCAGTATTTT	CASSFRTYSTDTQYF
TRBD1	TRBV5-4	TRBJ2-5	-	TGTGCCAGCAGCGGACCGGACAGGGGAGGGGAGACCCAGTACTTC	CASSGPDRGGETQYF
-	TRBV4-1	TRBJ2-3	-	TGCGCCAGCAGCCAAGACAAGACAGATACGCAGTATTTT	CASSQDKTDTQYF
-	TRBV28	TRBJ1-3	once	TGTGCCAGCAGTTCTTTAACGTTACGGGACAACGGACTGTTGGGCGGAAACACCATATATTTT	CASSSLTLRDNGLLGGNTIYF
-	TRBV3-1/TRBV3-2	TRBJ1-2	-	TGTGCCAGCAGCCAAGTGGGAGGAAGCGACGGCTACACCTTC	CASSQVGGSDGYTF
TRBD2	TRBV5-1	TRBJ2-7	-	TGCGCCAGCAGCTTGGGAATAGGACTAGTAGCCTACGAGCAGTACTTC	CASSLGIGLVAYEQYF
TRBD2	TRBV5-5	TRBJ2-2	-	TGTGCCAGCAGCTTTCAAGCGGGAGAGACCGGGGAGCTGTTTTTT	CASSFQAGETGELFF
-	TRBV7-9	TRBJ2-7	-	TGTGCCAGCAGCCCGAGAGGACATCCCGAGCAGTACTTC	CASSPRGHPEQYF
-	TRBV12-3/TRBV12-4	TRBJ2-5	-	TGTGCCAGCAGTTTATCAGTTCAAGAGACCCAGTACTTC	CASSLSVQETQYF
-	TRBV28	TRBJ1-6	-	TGTGCCAGCAGTTTACCCAGTCTTGGGAATTCACCCCTCCACTTT	CASSLPSLGNSPLHF
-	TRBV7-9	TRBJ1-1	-	TGTGCCAGCAGCTTAAAGGCACTGAACACTGAAGCTTTCTTT	CASSLKALNTEAFF
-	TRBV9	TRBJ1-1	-	TGTGCCAGCAGCTTGACAGCTAACACTGAAGCTTTCTTT	CASSLTANTEAFF
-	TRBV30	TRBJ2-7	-	TGTGCCTCAACCGGGTCCTACGGGTACGAGCAGTACTTC	CASTGSYGYEQYF
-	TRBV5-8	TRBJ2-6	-	TGTGCCAGCAGCTTGACTACAGGGAGCTCTGGGGCCAACGTCCTGACTTTC	CASSLTTGSSGANVLTF
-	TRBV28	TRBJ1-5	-	TGTGCCAGCAGTTTAGGGGGGGCGCCATCTCAGCCCCAGCATTTT	CASSLGGAPSQPQHF
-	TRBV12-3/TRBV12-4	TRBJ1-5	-	TGTGCCAGCAGTTTTCCCGCTCAGCCCCAGCATTTT	CASSFPAQPQHF
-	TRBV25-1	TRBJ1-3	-	TGTGCCAGCAGGGGAGACTCTCTTCTGTCCTCTGGAAACACCATATATTTT	CASRGDSLLSSGNTIYF
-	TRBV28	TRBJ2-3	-	TGTGCCAGCAGGGGAGGGGGTGCAAACGTGAACCCAGATACGCAGTATTTT	CASRGGGANVNPDTQYF
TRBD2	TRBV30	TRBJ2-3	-	TGTGCCTGGAGCGACCCCAATGGGACTAGACGGTATTTT	CAWSDPNGTRRYF
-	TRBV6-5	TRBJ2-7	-	TGTGCCAGCAGTTACTCGCCCGCAGGGTCCTACGAGCAGTACTTC	CASSYSPAGSYEQYF
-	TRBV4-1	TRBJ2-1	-	TGCGCCAGCAGCCAACCTTACAATGAGCAGTTCTTC	CASSQPYNEQFF
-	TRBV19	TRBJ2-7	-	TGTGCCAGTAGTATTTTTTCGGGCAGCGCCTACGAGCAGTACTTC	CASSIFSGSAYEQYF
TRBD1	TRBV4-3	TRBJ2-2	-	TGCGCCAGCAGCCAAATCTGGGGACAGGGCTTGAGCACCGGGGAGCTGTTTTTT	CASSQIWGQGLSTGELFF
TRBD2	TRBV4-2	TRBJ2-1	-	TGTGCCAGCAGCCAAGATCCCCGGACTAGCGGGAAAGTCTACAATGAGCAGTTCTTC	CASSQDPRTSGKVYNEQFF
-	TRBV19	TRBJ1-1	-	TGTGCCAGTAGTATTACAGTTACGAACACTGAAGCTTTCTTT	CASSITVTNTEAFF
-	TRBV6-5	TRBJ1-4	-	TGTGCCAGCAGAGCTTCCAGGGGTGCTAATGAAAAACTGTTTTTT	CASRASRGANEKLFF
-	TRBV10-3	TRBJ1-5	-	TGTGCCATCAGTGCATCTAGTAGGGAGCCCCAGCATTTT	CAISASSREPQHF
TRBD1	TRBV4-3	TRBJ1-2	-	TGCGCCAGCAGCCGAGGACAGGGGGTTTCCTATGGCTACACCTTC	CASSRGQGVSYGYTF
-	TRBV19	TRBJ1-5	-	TGTGCCAGTAGTGAGGGCTATCAGCCCCAGCATTTT	CASSEGYQPQHF
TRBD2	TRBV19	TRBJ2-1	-	TGTGCCAGTAGTAACCCCCTGGATGGAGCGGGAGGGCTGGCTGAGCAGTTCTTC	CASSNPLDGAGGLAEQFF
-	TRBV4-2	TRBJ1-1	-	TGTGCCAGCAGAAATAACAGGGACGAAGCTTTCTTT	CASRNNRDEAFF
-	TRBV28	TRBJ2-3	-	TGTGCCAGCAGAGACACAGATACGCAGTATTTT	CASRDTDTQYF
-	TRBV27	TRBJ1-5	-	TGTGCCAGCAGTTTATCGCGGATAGAGGCGGCCAATCAGCCCCAGCATTTT	CASSLSRIEAANQPQHF
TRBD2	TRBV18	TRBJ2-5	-	TGTGCCAGCTCACCACCTAATAGCGGGAGCAAAGAGACCCAGTACTTC	CASSPPNSGSKETQYF
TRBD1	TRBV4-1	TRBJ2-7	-	TGCGCCAGCAGCCAATCCGGGACAGACGAGCAGTACTTC	CASSQSGTDEQYF
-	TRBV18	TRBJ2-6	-	TGTGCCAGCTCACCACCCCTCGAGGACGGTGGGGCCAACGTCCTGACTTTC	CASSPPLEDGGANVLTF
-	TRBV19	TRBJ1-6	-	TGTGCCACTTCCGGGACGGATAATTCACCCCTCCACTTT	CATSGTDNSPLHF
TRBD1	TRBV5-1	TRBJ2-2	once	TGCGCCAGCAGCTGGCCGCTACAGGGGCCCGGGGAGCTGTTTTTT	CASSWPLQGPGELFF
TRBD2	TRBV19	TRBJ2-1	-	TGTGCCAGTAGTTTGGGAAGACTAGCGGGAGGGCCTTCCTACAATGAGCAGTTCTTC	CASSLGRLAGGPSYNEQFF
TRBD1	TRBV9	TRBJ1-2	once	TGTGCCAGCAGCGCAATAGGACAGGGAGGGGGCTACACCTTC	CASSAIGQGGGYTF
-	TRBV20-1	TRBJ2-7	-	TGCAGTGCTCTATACTACGAGCAGTACTTC	CSALYYEQYF
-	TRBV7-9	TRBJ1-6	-	TGTGCCAGCAGCGGACGGGATAGCGCCAATTCACCCCTCCACTTT	CASSGRDSANSPLHF
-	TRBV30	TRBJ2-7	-	TGTGCCTGGAGCAAAGGCGGTAGCTCCTACGAGCAGTACTTC	CAWSKGGSSYEQYF